The T cell receptor beta chain under discussion was sequenced for a study of cytomegalovirus exposure and HLA in healthy donors. On this clone: One junction end disagrees with the germline gene, perhaps due to a read error.

The CDR3 loop spans 14 amino acids. The germline V gene encodes CDR1 SGDLS and CDR2 YYNGEE. PCR primers comprised 60 Vbeta and 13 Jbeta primers. Assay: immunoSEQ multiplex PCR; the TCRdb copy retains only in-frame clones and omits some. This sample has roughly 150,000 clones, with 80% to 90% found just once. Material: PBMCs. The rearrangement joins TRBV9 to TRBJ2-5, with D possibly matching TRBD2 (6 bases). The J call may be wrong; the DNA end is better matched by TRBJ2-7. The receptor was isolated from a woman between 40 and 55 years old in good health and CMV-seropositive. The CDR3, as DNA: TGTGCCGGCAGCGTCAGCGGGCGGTCCTACGAGCAGTACTTC. Its protein is CAGSVSGRSYEQYF.